Below, one TCR beta chain is given with its context. Its antigen is unidentified. This CDR3 is 16 amino acids long. Germline V gene sequence: CDR1 SGDLS, CDR2 YYNGEE. The V and J ends lost 2 bases and 7 bases, in that order; junction bases with no gene match: 12. This sample was taken from a study of cytomegalovirus exposure and HLA in healthy donors. Study details: Researchers found that roughly 81% of around 400 genotyped donors fell within the Caucasian-associated ancestry cluster. General study findings and limits: Presence/absence analyses supposed approximately even sequencing depth among donors. Previous analysis showed most TCR beta V segments were productive about 87% or about 30% of the time.

PCR employed 60 Vbeta and 13 Jbeta primers. Clones were read by immunoSEQ multiplex PCR, and TCRdb kept only the in-frame ones, dropping some. This table holds about 190,000 clones, 87% found once. V and J are TRBV9 and TRBJ2-3; 8 positions agree with TRBD2. The TCR was taken from a young man in good health and CMV-seronegative. Sequencing was performed on PBMCs. The CDR3 DNA reads as TGTGCCAGCAGCGTGAGTGCAAGCGGGAGTGCAAATACGCAGTATTTT. This gives the protein CASSVSASGSANTQYF.